This TCR beta chain was recorded in a study of T cells after yellow fever vaccination. The authors made TCR cDNA by 5'RACE template switching, adding a universal primer site and UMIs. TCRdb recomputed calls from the 5' RACE reads with MiXCR, one row per CDR3 protein. The data contain about 74,000 distinct CDR3 sequences, approximately 6.9% of them seen just once; the ten biggest clones take up roughly a third. A note on this clonotype: Its specificity is unknown.

Overall study results and limits: When the response was secondary, it was weaker but reached its peak faster, day 5 versus 15.

The CDR3 contains 14 residues. V was cut by 3 bases and J by 4 bases, with 12 bases left in between. Germline V gene data show CDR1 as LNHDA and CDR2 as SQIVND (reference sequence). The source is a man aged 18 to 30 who received the YFV17D yellow fever vaccine. The sequencing used CD8+ T cells sorted from PBMCs, collected 5 to 6 days after the first yellow fever vaccination. The rearrangement links TRBV19 to TRBJ1-1; D gene uncertain. This CDR3 is CASSMSGSGTEAFF. For the CDR3, the DNA is TGTGCCAGTAGTATGAGTGGAAGTGGCACTGAAGCTTTCTTT.